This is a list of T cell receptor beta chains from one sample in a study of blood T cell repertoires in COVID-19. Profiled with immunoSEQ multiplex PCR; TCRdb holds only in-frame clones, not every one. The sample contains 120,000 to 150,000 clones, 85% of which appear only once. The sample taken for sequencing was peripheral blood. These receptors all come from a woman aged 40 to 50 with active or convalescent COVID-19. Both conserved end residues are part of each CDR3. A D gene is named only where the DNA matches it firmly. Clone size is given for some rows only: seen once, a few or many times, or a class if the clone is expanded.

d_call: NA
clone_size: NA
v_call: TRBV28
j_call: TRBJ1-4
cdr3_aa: CASSLWGVDRENEKLFF
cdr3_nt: TGTGCCAGCAGTTTATGGGGGGTGGACAGAGAGAATGAAAAACTGTTTTTT

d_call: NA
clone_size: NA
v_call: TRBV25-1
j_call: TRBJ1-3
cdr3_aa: CAAKSRNTIYF
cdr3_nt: TGTGCCGCCAAGAGCAGAAACACCATATATTTT

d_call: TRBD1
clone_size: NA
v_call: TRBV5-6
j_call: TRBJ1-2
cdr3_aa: CASSSRGLSYGYTF
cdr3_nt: TGTGCCAGCAGCTCTAGGGGGCTTAGCTATGGCTACACCTTC

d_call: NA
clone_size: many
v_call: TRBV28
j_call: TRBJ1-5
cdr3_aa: CASISSEGESQPQHF
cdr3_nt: TGTGCCAGCATTTCAAGTGAGGGGGAATCTCAGCCCCAGCATTTT

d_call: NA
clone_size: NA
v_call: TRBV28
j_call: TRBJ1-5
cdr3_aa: CASSLLGAGNQPQHF
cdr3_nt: TGTGCCAGCAGTTTGTTGGGAGCGGGCAATCAGCCCCAGCATTTT

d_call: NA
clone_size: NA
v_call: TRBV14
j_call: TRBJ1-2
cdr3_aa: CASSLLRGGYGYTF
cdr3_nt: TGTGCCAGCAGCCTCCTCCGGGGGGGCTATGGCTACACCTTC

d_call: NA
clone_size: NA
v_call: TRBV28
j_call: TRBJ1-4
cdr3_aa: CASSLLGGATNEKLFF
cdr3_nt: TGTGCCAGCAGTTTACTAGGGGGTGCAACTAATGAAAAACTGTTTTTT

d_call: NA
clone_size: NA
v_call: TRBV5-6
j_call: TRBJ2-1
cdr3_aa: CASSLSLSYEQFF
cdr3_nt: TGTGCCAGCAGCTTATCGTTGAGCTATGAGCAGTTCTTC

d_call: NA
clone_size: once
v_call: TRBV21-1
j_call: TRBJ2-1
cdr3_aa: CASSALTRDRAYEQFF
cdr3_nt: TGTGCCAGCAGCGCCTTGACCCGGGACAGGGCTTATGAGCAGTTCTTC

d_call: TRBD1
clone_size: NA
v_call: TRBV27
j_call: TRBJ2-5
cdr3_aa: CASSTTWTGKKTQYF
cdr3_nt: TGTGCCAGCAGTACCACCTGGACAGGGAAAAAGACCCAGTACTTC

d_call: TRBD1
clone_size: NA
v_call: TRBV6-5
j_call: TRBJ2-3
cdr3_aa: CASSVRGRGDTQYF
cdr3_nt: TGTGCCAGCTCCGTCAGGGGGCGTGGAGATACGCAGTATTTT

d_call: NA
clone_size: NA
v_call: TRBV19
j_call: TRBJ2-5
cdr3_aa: CASSISRSETQYF
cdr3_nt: TGTGCCAGTAGTATATCGAGGAGTGAGACCCAGTACTTC

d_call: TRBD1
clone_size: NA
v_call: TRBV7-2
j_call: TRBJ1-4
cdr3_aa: CASRSGTGGTEKLFF
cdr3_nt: TGTGCCAGCAGGTCTGGGACAGGGGGTACTGAAAAACTGTTTTTT

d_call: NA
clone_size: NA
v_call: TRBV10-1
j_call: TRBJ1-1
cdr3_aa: CASSSGGWGTEAFF
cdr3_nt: TGCGCCAGCAGTTCCGGGGGTTGGGGGACTGAAGCTTTCTTT

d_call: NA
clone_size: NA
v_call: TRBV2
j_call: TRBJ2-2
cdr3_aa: CAGRGTNTGELFF
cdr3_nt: TGTGCCGGTAGGGGGACGAACACCGGGGAGCTGTTTTTT

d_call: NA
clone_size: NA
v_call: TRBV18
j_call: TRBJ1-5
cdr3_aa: CASSPRYSLNQPQHF
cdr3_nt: TGTGCCAGCTCACCAAGGTACAGTCTCAATCAGCCCCAGCATTTT

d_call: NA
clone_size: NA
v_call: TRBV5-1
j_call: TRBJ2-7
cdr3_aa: CASSLVAVLSYEQYF
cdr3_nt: TGCGCCAGCAGCTTGGTTGCGGTTCTTTCCTACGAGCAGTACTTC

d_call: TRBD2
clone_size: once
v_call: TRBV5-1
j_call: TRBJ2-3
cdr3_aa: CASSSGGGTDTQYF
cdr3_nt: TGCGCCAGCAGCTCGGGGGGAGGCACAGATACGCAGTATTTT

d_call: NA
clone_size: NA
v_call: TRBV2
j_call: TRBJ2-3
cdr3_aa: CASSPNSGDTQYF
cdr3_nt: TGTGCCAGCAGTCCAAATTCAGGGGATACGCAGTATTTT

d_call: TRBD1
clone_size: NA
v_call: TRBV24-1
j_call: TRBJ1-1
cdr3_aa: CATSGVDRGEAFF
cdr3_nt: TGTGCCACCAGTGGCGTCGACAGGGGTGAAGCTTTCTTT

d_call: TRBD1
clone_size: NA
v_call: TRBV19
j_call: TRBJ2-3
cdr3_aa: CASTKTRGLNTDTQYF
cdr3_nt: TGTGCCAGTACCAAAACCAGGGGGCTTAACACAGATACGCAGTATTTT

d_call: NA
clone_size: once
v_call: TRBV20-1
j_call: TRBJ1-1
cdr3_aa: CSASPTLGAFF
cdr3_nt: TGCAGTGCTAGTCCTACCCTAGGAGCTTTCTTT

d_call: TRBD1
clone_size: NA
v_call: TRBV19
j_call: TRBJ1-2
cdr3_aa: CASSANRGFNYGYTF
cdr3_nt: TGTGCCAGTAGTGCGAACAGGGGTTTTAACTATGGCTACACCTTC

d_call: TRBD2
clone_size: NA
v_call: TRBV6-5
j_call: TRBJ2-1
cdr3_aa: CASRPLAGGEYEQFF
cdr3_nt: TGTGCCAGCAGACCCTTAGCGGGAGGGGAATATGAGCAGTTCTTC